This TCR beta chain was recorded in a study of blood T cell repertoires in COVID-19. Study context: Material from acute and convalescent COVID-19 was sourced from the United States, Italy and Spain. The cDNA or gDNA used as material had been derived from T cells, B-cell-depleted T cells, or PBMCs.

Germline assignment: CDR1 LGHDT and CDR2 YNNKEL (reference sequence). Losses at the gene ends were 3 bases for V and 4 bases for J; bases not matched to a gene: 8. The CDR3 loop spans 17 amino acids. In the original processing: Reference gene primer amplification in the assay estimated nucleated cell counts. Data came from immunoSEQ multiplex PCR; TCRdb stores just in-frame clones and leaves some out. D and trimming come from the DNA, and the V and J calls and clone size come from that table. The data hold roughly 130,000 clones, with about 86% observed a single time. The sequenced sample consisted of peripheral blood. The chain couples TRBV3-1 (or the pseudogene TRBV3-2) to TRBJ2-1, with 11 bases aligning to TRBD2. The clonotype originates from a woman aged 45-60 years with acute or convalescent COVID-19. The CDR3 sequence: CASSQVSGGAGYNEQFF. Here the CDR3 DNA reads TGTGCCAGCAGCCAGGTTAGCGGGGGGGCTGGATACAATGAGCAGTTCTTC.